The 21 T cell receptor beta chains below come from one sample, sequenced in a study of cytomegalovirus exposure and HLA in healthy donors. In the PCR, 60 Vbeta and 13 Jbeta primers were used. TCRdb's copy holds only in-frame clones and misses some; the assay was immunoSEQ multiplex PCR. This table has roughly 230,000 clones, about 88% appearing once. The material sequenced was PBMCs. These receptors came from a girl aged 2-9 years in good health and CMV-seronegative.

This chain joins TRBV7-8 and TRBJ1-5; a weak D match, TRBD1 (5 bases). The germline V gene encodes CDR1 SGHVS and CDR2 FQNEAQ. V was shortened by 0 bases and J by 5 bases, with 11 bases between the two germline ends. CDR3 length equals 15 residues. CDR3 nucleotide sequence: TGTGCCAGCAGCTTAGCGCTGGGGGGGGATCAGCCCCAGCATTTT. Translating gives CASSLALGGDQPQHF.

The chain has TRBV5-4 and TRBJ2-7; D may be TRBD2 (6 bases). CDR3 length: 14 amino acids. Trimming removed 0 bases at V and 4 bases at J, with 11 bases between. From germline, CDR1 is SGHNT and CDR2 YYREEE (reference sequence). The CDR3 DNA is TGTGCCAGCAGCTTGGAAGGAGGGAGGTACGAGCAGTACTTC. It is translated as CASSLEGGRYEQYF.

Only one count was recorded for this clone. The genes are TRBV30 and TRBJ2-7; TRBD2 agrees at 13 bases. Per germline, CDR1 GTSNPN and CDR2 SVGIG (reference sequence). J lost 2 bases, V lost 8 bases, and 0 bases had no gene match. CDR3 length: 12 residues. The CDR3 nucleotides read TGTGCCGGGACTAGCGGGGCCTACGAGCAGTACTTC. Amino acid sequence: CAGTSGAYEQYF.

The gene calls are TRBV19 and TRBJ2-7; 8 bases map to TRBD1. V was clipped by 3 bases and J by 1 base; unmatched bases: 5. Germline CDR1 reads LNHDA; CDR2 reads SQIVND (reference sequence). CDR3 length: 15 residues. DNA for the CDR3: TGTGCCAGTAGTATTGTCAGGGGGCTATCCTACGAGCAGTACTTC. Amino acid sequence: CASSIVRGLSYEQYF.

The rearrangement links TRBV7-6 to TRBJ2-7; D gene uncertain. Germline V gene lookup returns CDR1 SGHVS and CDR2 FNYEAQ. The ends were cut back, 5 bases at V and 0 bases at J, with 14 bases in the middle. This CDR3 comprises 15 residues. The CDR3 nucleotides are TGTGCCAGCAGCCAAGAACAGAGCAACTCCTACGAGCAGTACTTC. It yields the protein CASSQEQSNSYEQYF.

This clone was found a few times. Other DNA sequences within the sample encode an identical CDR3. The genes are TRBV4-1 and TRBJ2-7, with 8 bases lining up with TRBD2. V shed 1 base, J shed 4 bases, and the junction held 9 bases outside the gene matches. The CDR3 contains 16 residues. Germline values: CDR1 MGHRA, CDR2 YSYEKL. The CDR3 DNA reads as TGCGCCAGCAGCCAAGCAGCGGGGGACCCGGGTTACGAGCAGTACTTC. Its protein product is CASSQAAGDPGYEQYF.

V and J are TRBV5-8 and TRBJ2-5, with 7 nucleotides matching TRBD1. Germline CDR1 and CDR2: SGHTS and YDEGEE. With 2 bases clipped from V and 4 bases from J, the junction kept 8 bases outside the gene matches. CDR3 length: 15 amino acids. The CDR3 protein is CASSLDRALLETQYF. In DNA, the CDR3 is TGTGCCAGCAGCTTAGACAGGGCGCTTTTAGAGACCCAGTACTTC. Filled out from reference TRBV5-8 and TRBJ2-5, the complete variable domain reads EAGVTQSPTHLIKTRGQQATLRCSPISGHTSVYWYQQALGLGLQFLLWYDEGEERNRGNFPPRFSGRQFPNYSSELNVNALELEDSALYLCASSLDRALLETQYFGPGTRLLVL.

V is TRBV6-5 and J is TRBJ2-7; a possible D gene is TRBD1 (5 bases). Germline V gene lookup returns CDR1 MNHEY and CDR2 SVGAGI. The CDR3 consists of 13 residues. V gave up 6 bases and J gave up 1 base, with 10 bases separating them. The CDR3 sequence is CASRWQGSYEQYF. The CDR3 DNA reads as TGTGCCAGCAGGTGGCAGGGATCCTACGAGCAGTACTTC.

The chain combines TRBV6-4 with TRBJ1-5; weak D call: TRBD1 (5 bases). Trimming took 8 bases from V and 6 from J, leaving 14 bases between them. The CDR3 is 13 residues long. CDR1 and CDR2 (germline): MRHNA, SNTAGT. The CDR3 loop is CASAREEGQPQHF. In nucleotides, the CDR3 is TGTGCCAGCGCCAGGGAGGAGGGTCAGCCCCAGCATTTT.

V is TRBV9 and J is TRBJ2-1, with 9 bases fitting TRBD2. Trimming removed 4 bases from V and 2 bases from J; junction bases left unmatched: 7. This CDR3 has 16 amino acids. Per germline, CDR1 SGDLS and CDR2 YYNGEE. The CDR3 bases are TGTGCCAGCAGCTTTTCTAGCGGGGCGGCCTACAATGAGCAGTTCTTC. It codes for CASSFSSGAAYNEQFF.

The chain links TRBV5-5 to TRBJ1-2, with a possible D match to TRBD1 (5 bases). V was pared by 0 bases and J by 1 base, with 7 bases between. Germline-derived CDR1 and CDR2 are SGHKS and YYEKEE (reference sequence). The CDR3 runs 14 residues. The CDR3 DNA follows: TGTGCCAGCAGCTTGGAGGGGCATAACTATGGCTACACCTTC. Translating it yields CASSLEGHNYGYTF.

The chain couples TRBV11-2 to TRBJ2-1; TRBD2 aligns across 12 bases. Germline assignment: CDR1 SGHAT and CDR2 FQNNGV. The CDR3 is made up of 15 amino acids. The trim removed 5 bases at V and 9 bases at J, leaving 8 bases unmatched. CDR3: CASSPIGTSGFEQFF. The CDR3 DNA is TGTGCCAGCAGCCCTATAGGGACTAGCGGGTTTGAGCAGTTCTTC.

In this sample, this clone turned up once. Distinct nucleotide sequences in the sample also encode this CDR3. The chain couples TRBV11-2 to TRBJ2-1; D gene uncertain. CDR1 and CDR2 (germline): SGHAT, FQNNGV. Trimming removed 0 bases from V and 0 bases from J, with 6 bases in between. This CDR3 is 15 amino acids long. The CDR3 spells CASSLDLSSYNEQFF. DNA of the CDR3: TGTGCCAGCAGCTTAGATCTAAGCTCCTACAATGAGCAGTTCTTC.

The rearrangement uses TRBV15 and TRBJ1-2, with 7 bases that match TRBD1. Germline V gene data show CDR1 as LNHNV and CDR2 as YYDKDF (reference sequence). CDR3 length: 13 residues. Unmatched junction bases numbered 4, after V lost 1 base and J lost 8 bases. CDR3 bases: TGTGCCACCAGCAGAGTAGGGGGCGGGGGCTACACCTTC. As protein: CATSRVGGGGYTF.

V is TRBV6-5 and J is TRBJ1-5; D not resolved. The germline gives CDR1 MNHEY, CDR2 SVGAGI. V was shortened by 2 bases and J by 6 bases, with 11 bases between the two germline ends. This CDR3 is 14 amino acids long. The CDR3 here is CASSYLGRGQPQHF. CDR3 DNA: TGTGCCAGCAGTTACCTGGGTCGGGGTCAGCCCCAGCATTTT.

The chain recombines TRBV6-5 with TRBJ2-7; the match to TRBD1 covers 7 bases. Germline CDR1 reads MNHEY; CDR2 reads SVGAGI. CDR3 length equals 13 residues. V gave up 2 bases and J gave up 3 bases; unmatched junction bases: 1. In DNA form, the CDR3 reads TGTGCCAGCAGTTACGACAGGGACTACGAGCAGTACTTC. Protein: CASSYDRDYEQYF.

This clone was recorded a few times. The CDR3 region has the DNA TGCGCCAGCAGCCATCCGGCCGGGGACAGGGGCTACGAGCAGTACTTC. It yields the protein CASSHPAGDRGYEQYF. The chain links TRBV4-1 to TRBJ2-7; 10 positions match TRBD1. The CDR3 contains 16 residues. The germline gives CDR1 MGHRA, CDR2 YSYEKL. J lost 3 bases, V lost 3 bases, and 8 bases had no gene match.

V usage is TRBV10-3 and J usage is TRBJ1-2, with D possibly being TRBD1 (6 bases). Germline values: CDR1 ENHRY, CDR2 SYGVKD. There are 17 residues in the CDR3. V was trimmed by 6 bases and J by 2 bases, leaving 22 bases between them. CDR3 in amino acids: CAISSWDTLAGNYGYTF. The CDR3 bases are TGTGCCATCAGCTCTTGGGACACCCTGGCAGGGAACTATGGCTACACCTTC.

The V gene is TRBV15, the J gene TRBJ2-1, with 7 bases that match TRBD2. The CDR3 is 17 amino acids. The ends lost 0 bases at V and 4 bases at J; junction bases unmatched: 9. The germline CDR1 and CDR2 sequences are LNHNV and YYDKDF (reference sequence). CDR3 in amino acids: CATSRDRASGPYNEQFF. The DNA for the CDR3 is TGTGCCACCAGCAGAGATCGCGCTAGCGGACCTTACAATGAGCAGTTCTTC.

The gene calls are TRBV28 and TRBJ2-7, with 10 bases matching TRBD1. Per the germline V gene, CDR1 is MDHEN and CDR2 is SYDVKM. The CDR3 length is 15 residues. Trimming cost V 6 bases and J 5 bases; bases outside gene matches: 10. The CDR3 loop reads CASRNTGTGADEQYF. The CDR3 DNA is TGTGCCAGCAGGAACACCGGGACAGGGGCCGACGAGCAGTACTTC.

This clone turned up a few times. The chain carries TRBV2 and TRBJ1-5, with D tentatively TRBD1 (6 bases). Germline V lookup: CDR1 SNHLY, CDR2 FYNNEI. Trimming took off 4 bases at V and 3 bases at J, with 16 bases between the two ends. The CDR3 runs 16 residues. CDR3 amino acids: CASSGLGGHNNQPQHF. The CDR3 nucleotides read TGTGCCAGCAGTGGGCTGGGGGGGCATAACAATCAGCCCCAGCATTTT. Filled out from reference TRBV2 and TRBJ1-5, the complete variable domain reads EPEVTQTPSHQVTQMGQEVILRCVPISNHLYFYWYRQILGQKVEFLVSFYNNEISEKSEIFDDQFSVERPDGSNFTLKIRSTKLEDSAMYFCASSGLGGHNNQPQHFGDGTRLSIL.